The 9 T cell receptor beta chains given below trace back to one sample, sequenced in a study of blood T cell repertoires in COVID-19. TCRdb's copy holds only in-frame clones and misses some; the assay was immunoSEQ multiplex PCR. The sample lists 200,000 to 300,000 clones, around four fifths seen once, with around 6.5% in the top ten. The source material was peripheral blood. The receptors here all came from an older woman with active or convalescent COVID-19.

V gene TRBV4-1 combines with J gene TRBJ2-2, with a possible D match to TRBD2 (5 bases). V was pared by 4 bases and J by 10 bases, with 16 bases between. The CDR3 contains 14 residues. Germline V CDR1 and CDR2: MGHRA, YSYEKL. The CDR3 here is CASSRGGSVQELFF. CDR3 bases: TGCGCCAGCAGCCGTGGTGGGAGCGTCCAGGAGCTGTTTTTT.

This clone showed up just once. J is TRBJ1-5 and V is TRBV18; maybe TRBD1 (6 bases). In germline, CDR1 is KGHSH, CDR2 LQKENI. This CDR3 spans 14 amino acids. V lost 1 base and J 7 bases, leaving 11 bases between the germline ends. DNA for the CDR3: TGTGCCAGCTCACCACGGGCAGGGGAGCAGCCCCAGCATTTT. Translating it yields CASSPRAGEQPQHF.

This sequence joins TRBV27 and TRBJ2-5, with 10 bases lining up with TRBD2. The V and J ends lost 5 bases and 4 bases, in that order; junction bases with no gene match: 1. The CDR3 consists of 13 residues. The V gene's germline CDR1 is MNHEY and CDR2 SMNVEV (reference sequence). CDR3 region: CASSASGGETQYF. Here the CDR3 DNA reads TGTGCCAGCAGTGCTAGCGGGGGAGAGACCCAGTACTTC.

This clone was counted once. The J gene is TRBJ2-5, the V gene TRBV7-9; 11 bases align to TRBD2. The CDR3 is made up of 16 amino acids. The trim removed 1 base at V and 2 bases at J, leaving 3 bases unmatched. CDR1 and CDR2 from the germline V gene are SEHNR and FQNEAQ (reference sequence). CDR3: CASSLGLAGTQETQYF. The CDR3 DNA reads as TGTGCCAGCAGCTTAGGACTAGCGGGAACGCAAGAGACCCAGTACTTC. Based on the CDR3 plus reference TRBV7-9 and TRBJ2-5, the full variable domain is DTGVSQNPRHKITKRGQNVTFRCDPISEHNRLYWYRQTLGQGPEFLTYFQNEAQLEKSRLLSDRFSAERPKGSFSTLEIQRTEQGDSAMYLCASSLGLAGTQETQYFGPGTRLLVL.

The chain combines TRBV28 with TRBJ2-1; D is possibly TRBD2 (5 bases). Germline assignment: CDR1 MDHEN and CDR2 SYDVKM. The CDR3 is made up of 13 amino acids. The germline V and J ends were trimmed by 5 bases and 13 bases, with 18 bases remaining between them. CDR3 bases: TGTGCCAGCAGTCTGGGAGTCCAACCAACTCAGTTCTTC. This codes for CASSLGVQPTQFF.

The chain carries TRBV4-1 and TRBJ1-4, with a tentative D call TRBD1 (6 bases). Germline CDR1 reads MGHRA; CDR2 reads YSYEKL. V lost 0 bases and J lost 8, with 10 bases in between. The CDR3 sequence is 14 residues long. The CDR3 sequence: CASSQDLQGEKLFF. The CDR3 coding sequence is TGCGCCAGCAGCCAAGATCTTCAGGGGGAAAAACTGTTTTTT.

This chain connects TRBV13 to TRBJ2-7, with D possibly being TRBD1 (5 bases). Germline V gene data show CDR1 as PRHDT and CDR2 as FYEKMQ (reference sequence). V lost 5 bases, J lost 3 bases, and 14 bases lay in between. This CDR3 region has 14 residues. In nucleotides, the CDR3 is TGTGCCAGCAGCCGATACGTAGACAGCTACGAGCAGTACGTC. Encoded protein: CASSRYVDSYEQYV.

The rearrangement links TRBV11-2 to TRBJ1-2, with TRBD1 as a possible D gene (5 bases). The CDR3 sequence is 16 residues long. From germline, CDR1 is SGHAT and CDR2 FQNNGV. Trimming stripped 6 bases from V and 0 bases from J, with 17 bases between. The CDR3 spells CASRRAGDHPNYGYTF. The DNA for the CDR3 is TGTGCCAGCAGGCGCGCGGGGGATCACCCTAACTATGGCTACACCTTC.

CDR3 loop: CATARLRQGNFF. CDR3 sequence (DNA): TGTGCCACAGCAAGACTAAGACAGGGTAATTTCTTC. The chain uses TRBV6-6 and TRBJ2-1, with 7 bases matching TRBD1. The CDR3 extends over 12 amino acids. V lost 10 bases and J lost 16; bases outside the gene matches: 16. The germline CDR1 and CDR2 sequences are MNHNY and SVGAGI (reference sequence).